The 4 T cell receptor beta chains listed next were all sequenced from one sample in a study of blood T cell repertoires in COVID-19. TCRdb's copy holds only in-frame clones and misses some; the assay was immunoSEQ multiplex PCR. Counted here are 300,000 to 350,000 clones, roughly 90% occurring once; the ten biggest clones make up roughly 3.6%. Sequenced: PBMCs or T cells enriched from blood (not recorded which). The receptor source for this set is a woman in her thirties who had been exposed to COVID-19.

This chain joins TRBV5-1 and TRBJ2-1; D possibly corresponds to TRBD2 (6 bases). The V gene's germline CDR1 is SGHRS and CDR2 YFSETQ. The CDR3 loop spans 17 amino acids. Deletions cut 6 bases from V and 7 bases from J, with 26 bases between. The CDR3 here is CASTLGAGGATGNEQFF. For the CDR3, the DNA is TGCGCCAGCACCCTGGGAGCTGGCGGGGCAACGGGAAATGAGCAGTTCTTC.

The CDR3 nucleotides are TGTGCCAGCAGTTCCCGGACAGGGTTAAGGGAAAAACTGTTTTTT. Protein sequence: CASSSRTGLREKLFF. The gene calls are TRBV27 and TRBJ1-4; 8 bases agree with TRBD1. This CDR3 is built from 15 residues. V was clipped by 4 bases and J by 8 bases; unmatched bases: 9. Germline V gives CDR1 MNHEY, CDR2 SMNVEV (reference sequence).

The CDR3 is CASSIHSNYGYTF. The CDR3 nucleotides are TGTGCCAGTAGTATCCACAGCAACTATGGCTACACCTTC. This sequence joins TRBV19 and TRBJ1-2; no reliable D call. Trimming shortened V by 3 bases and J by 2 bases, and 7 bases separated the two germline ends. The germline gives CDR1 LNHDA, CDR2 SQIVND (reference sequence). This CDR3 spans 13 amino acids.

The chain links TRBV20-1 to TRBJ2-7, with 7 bases identical to TRBD2. Germline V CDR1 and CDR2: DFQATT, SNEGSKA (reference sequence). CDR3 length: 15 residues. V shed 3 bases and J 1 base; nucleotides not matched to a gene: 9. The CDR3 loop reads CSASVVGRGSYEQYF. The CDR3 DNA reads as TGCAGTGCTAGTGTTGTCGGGCGGGGGTCCTACGAGCAGTACTTC.